This TCR beta chain was identified in a study of blood T cell repertoires in COVID-19. Overall study: Samples representing acute and convalescent COVID-19 were sourced from the United States, Italy and Spain.

Deletions cut 0 bases from V and 7 bases from J, with 28 bases between. The CDR3 sequence is 19 residues long. Looked up from germline, CDR1 is LGHDT and CDR2 is YNNKEL (reference sequence). Generated by immunoSEQ multiplex PCR, the TCRdb table keeps only in-frame clones and is missing some. The sample carries tens of thousands of clones, around nine tenths recorded once. This clone occurred once. The sequenced sample was peripheral blood. This chain links TRBV3-1 (or the pseudogene TRBV3-2) with TRBJ2-7; D possibly corresponds to TRBD2 (6 bases). The receptor was isolated from a man aged 60 to 69 with active COVID-19. In DNA, the CDR3 is TGTGCCAGCAGCCAAGACCCCCAGGGAGGTCGCGCGGTGTTTGGGGAGCAGTACTTC. Residues: CASSQDPQGGRAVFGEQYF.